This TCR beta chain stems from a study of blood T cell repertoires in COVID-19. The overall study: COVID-19 samples collected from the United States, Italy and Spain covered acute and convalescent phases. The cDNA or gDNA used as material had been derived from T cells, B-cell-depleted T cells, or PBMCs.

As handled by the study authors: Amplifying reference gene primers gave estimates of nucleated cell counts. Clones were read by immunoSEQ multiplex PCR, and TCRdb kept only the in-frame ones, dropping some. V and J calls and clone size are as listed in that table; D and trimming were resolved from the DNA. The sample shows 300,000 to 350,000 clones, around 90% of them seen only once. There are 13 residues in the CDR3. CDR1 and CDR2 from the germline V gene are LGHDT and YNNKEL (reference sequence). V shed 7 bases and J shed 2 bases, with 8 bases lying between them. Sequenced input: peripheral blood. The chain uses TRBV3-1 (or the pseudogene TRBV3-2) and TRBJ2-2, with unresolved D. The TCR was taken from a man aged 18 to 29 with active or convalescent COVID-19. CDR3 bases: TGTGCCAGCACCCCCCTAAACACCGGGGAGCTGTTTTTT. As protein: CASTPLNTGELFF.